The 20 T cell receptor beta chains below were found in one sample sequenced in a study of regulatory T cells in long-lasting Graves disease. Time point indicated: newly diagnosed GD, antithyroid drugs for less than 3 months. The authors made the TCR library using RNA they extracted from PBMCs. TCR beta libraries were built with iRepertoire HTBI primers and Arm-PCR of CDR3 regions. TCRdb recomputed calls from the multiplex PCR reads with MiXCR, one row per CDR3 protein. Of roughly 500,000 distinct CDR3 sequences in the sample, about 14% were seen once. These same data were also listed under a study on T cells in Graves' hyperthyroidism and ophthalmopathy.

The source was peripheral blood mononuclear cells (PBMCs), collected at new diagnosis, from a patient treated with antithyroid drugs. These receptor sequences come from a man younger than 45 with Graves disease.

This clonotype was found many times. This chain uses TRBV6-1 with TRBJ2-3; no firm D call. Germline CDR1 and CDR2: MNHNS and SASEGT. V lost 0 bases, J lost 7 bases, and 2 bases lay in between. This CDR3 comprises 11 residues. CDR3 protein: CASSEAYTQYF. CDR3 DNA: TGTGCCAGCAGTGAAGCTTATACGCAGTATTTT.

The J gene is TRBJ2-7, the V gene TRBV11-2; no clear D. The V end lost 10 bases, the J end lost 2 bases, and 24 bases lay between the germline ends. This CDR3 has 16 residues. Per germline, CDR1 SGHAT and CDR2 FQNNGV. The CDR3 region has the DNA TGTGCCACGCATACCCTTGGCGCCCGACTTACCTACGAGCAGTACTTC. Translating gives CATHTLGARLTYEQYF. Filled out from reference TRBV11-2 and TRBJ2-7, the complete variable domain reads EAGVAQSPRYKIIEKRQSVAFWCNPISGHATLYWYQQILGQGPKLLIQFQNNGVVDDSQLPKDRFSAERLKGVDSTLKIQPAKLEDSAVYLCATHTLGARLTYEQYFGPGTRLTVT.

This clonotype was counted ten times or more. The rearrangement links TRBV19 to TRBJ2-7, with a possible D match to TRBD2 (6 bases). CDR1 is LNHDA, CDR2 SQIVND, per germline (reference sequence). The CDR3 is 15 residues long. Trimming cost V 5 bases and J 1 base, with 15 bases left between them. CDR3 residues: CASSLRSGSSYEQYF. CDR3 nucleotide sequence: TGTGCCAGTAGTCTACGGAGCGGGTCTTCCTACGAGCAGTACTTC.

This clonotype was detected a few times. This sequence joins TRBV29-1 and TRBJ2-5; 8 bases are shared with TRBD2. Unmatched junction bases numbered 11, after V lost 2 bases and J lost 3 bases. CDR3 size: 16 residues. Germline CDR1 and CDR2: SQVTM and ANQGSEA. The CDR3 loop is CSVEPMGGTREETQYF. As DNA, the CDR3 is TGCAGCGTTGAACCAATGGGCGGGACTAGAGAAGAGACCCAGTACTTC. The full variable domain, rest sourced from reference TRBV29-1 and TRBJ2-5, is SAVISQKPSRDICQRGTSLTIQCQVDSQVTMMFWYRQQPGQSLTLIATANQGSEATYESGFVIDKFPISRPNLTFSTLTVSNMSPEDSSIYLCSVEPMGGTREETQYFGPGTRLLVL.

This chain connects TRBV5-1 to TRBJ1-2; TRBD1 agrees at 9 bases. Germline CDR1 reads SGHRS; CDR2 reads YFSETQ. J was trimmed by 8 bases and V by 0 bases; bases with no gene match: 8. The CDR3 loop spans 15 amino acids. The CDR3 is CASSLVLGQGGGYTF. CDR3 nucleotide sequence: TGCGCCAGCAGCTTGGTGCTGGGACAGGGAGGCGGCTACACCTTC.

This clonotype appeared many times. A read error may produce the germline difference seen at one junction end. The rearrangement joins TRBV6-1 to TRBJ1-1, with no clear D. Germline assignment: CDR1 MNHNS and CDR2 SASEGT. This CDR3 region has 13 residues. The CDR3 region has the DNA TGTGCTAGCAGACTAGAAGAAAACACTAAAGCTTTCTTT. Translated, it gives CASRLEENTKAFF.

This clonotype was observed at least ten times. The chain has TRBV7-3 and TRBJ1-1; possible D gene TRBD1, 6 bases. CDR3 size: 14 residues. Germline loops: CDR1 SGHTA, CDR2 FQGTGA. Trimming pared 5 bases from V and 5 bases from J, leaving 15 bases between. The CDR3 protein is CASSPRGGVTEAFF. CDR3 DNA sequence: TGTGCCAGCAGCCCAAGGGGGGGTGTTACTGAAGCTTTCTTT. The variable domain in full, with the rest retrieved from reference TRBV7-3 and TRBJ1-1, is GAGVSQTPSNKVTEKGKYVELRCDPISGHTALYWYRQSLGQGPEFLIYFQGTGAADDSGLPNDRFFAVRPEGSVSTLKIQRTERGDSAVYLCASSPRGGVTEAFFGQGTRLTVV.

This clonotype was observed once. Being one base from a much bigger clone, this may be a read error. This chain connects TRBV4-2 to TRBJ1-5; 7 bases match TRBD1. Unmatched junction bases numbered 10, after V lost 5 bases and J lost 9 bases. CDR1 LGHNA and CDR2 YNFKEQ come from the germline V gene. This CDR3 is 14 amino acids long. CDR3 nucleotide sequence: TGTGCCAGCAGCGGAGGACAGGTCCATCGGCCCCAGCATTTT. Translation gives CASSGGQVHRPQHF.

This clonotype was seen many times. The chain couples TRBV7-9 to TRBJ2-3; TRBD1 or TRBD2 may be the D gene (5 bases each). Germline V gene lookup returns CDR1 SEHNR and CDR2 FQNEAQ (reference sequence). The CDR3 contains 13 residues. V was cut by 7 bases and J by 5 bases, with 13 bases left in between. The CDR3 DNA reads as TGTGCCAGCACCCCGAGAGGGGTAGATACGCAGTATTTT. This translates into CASTPRGVDTQYF.

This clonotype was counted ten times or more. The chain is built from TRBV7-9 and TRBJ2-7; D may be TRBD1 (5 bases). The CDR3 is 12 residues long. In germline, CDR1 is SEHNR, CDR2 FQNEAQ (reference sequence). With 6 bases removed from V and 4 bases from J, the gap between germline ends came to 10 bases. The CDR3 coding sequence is TGTGCCAGCAGTCATCAGGGTTACGAGCAGTACTTC. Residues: CASSHQGYEQYF.

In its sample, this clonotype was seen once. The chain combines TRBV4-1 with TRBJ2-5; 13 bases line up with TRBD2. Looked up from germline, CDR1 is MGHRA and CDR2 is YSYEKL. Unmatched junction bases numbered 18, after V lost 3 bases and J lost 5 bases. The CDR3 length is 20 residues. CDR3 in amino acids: CASSHLWTSGSGGLGETQYF. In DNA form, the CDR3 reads TGCGCCAGCAGCCACTTGTGGACTAGCGGGAGTGGAGGGTTAGGGGAGACCCAGTACTTC.

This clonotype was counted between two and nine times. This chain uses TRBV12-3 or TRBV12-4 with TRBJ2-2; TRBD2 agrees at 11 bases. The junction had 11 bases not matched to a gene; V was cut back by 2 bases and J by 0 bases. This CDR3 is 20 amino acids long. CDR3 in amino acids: CASSLYPTLAGGSNTGELFF. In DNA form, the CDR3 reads TGTGCCAGCAGTTTATATCCGACCCTAGCGGGAGGATCGAACACCGGGGAGCTGTTTTTT.

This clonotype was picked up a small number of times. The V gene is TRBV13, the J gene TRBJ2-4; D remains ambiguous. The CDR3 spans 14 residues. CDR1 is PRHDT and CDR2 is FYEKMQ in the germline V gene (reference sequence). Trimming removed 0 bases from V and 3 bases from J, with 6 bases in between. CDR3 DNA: TGTGCCAGCAGCTTAGGGGACGGCAAAAACATTCAGTACTTC. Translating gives CASSLGDGKNIQYF.

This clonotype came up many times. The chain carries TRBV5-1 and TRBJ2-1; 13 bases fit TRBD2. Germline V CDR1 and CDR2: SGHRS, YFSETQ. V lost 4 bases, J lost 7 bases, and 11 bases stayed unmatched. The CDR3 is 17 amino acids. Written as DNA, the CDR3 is TGCGCCAGCAGCCCCGGGACTAGCGGGATGGGCGGTAATGAGCAGTTCTTC. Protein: CASSPGTSGMGGNEQFF. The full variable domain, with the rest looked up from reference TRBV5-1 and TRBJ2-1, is KAGVTQTPRYLIKTRGQQVTLSCSPISGHRSVSWYQQTPGQGLQFLFEYFSETQRNKGNFPGRFSGRQFSNSRSEMNVSTLELGDSALYLCASSPGTSGMGGNEQFFGPGTRLTVL.

The CDR3 DNA follows: TGTGCCACCAGTGATTTCCCCTCATCGGAGCAGTTCTTC. Translated, it gives CATSDFPSSEQFF. J is TRBJ2-1 and V is TRBV24-1, with D hard to call. V was pared by 1 base and J by 10 bases, with 10 bases between. CDR1 KGHDR and CDR2 SFDVKD come from the germline V gene. The CDR3 contains 13 residues.

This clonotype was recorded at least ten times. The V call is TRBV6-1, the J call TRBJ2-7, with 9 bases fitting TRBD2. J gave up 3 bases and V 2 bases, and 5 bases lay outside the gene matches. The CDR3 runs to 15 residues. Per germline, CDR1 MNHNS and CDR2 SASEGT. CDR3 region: CASSEMWREGYEQYF. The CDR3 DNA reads TGTGCCAGCAGTGAAATGTGGCGGGAGGGCTACGAGCAGTACTTC.

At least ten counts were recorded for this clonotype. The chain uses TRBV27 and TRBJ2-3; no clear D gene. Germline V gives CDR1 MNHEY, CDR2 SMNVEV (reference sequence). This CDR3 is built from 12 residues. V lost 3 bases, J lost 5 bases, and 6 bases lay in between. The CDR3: CASSFAEDTQYF. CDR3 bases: TGTGCCAGCAGTTTTGCCGAAGATACGCAGTATTTT.

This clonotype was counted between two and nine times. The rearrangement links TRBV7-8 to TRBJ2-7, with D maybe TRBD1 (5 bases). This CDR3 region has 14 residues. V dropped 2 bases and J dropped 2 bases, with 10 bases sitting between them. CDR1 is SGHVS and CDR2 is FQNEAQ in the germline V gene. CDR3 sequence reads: CASSLNGRAYEQYF. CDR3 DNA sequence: TGTGCCAGCAGCTTAAATGGCAGGGCCTACGAGCAGTACTTC.

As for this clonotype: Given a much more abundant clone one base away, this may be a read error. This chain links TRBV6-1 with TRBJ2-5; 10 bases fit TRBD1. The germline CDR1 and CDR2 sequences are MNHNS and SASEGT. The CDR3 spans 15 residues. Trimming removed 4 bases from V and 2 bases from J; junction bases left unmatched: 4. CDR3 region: CASSALDRGQETQYF. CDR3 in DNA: TGTGCCAGCAGTGCCCTGGACAGGGGGCAAGAGACCCAGTACTTC.

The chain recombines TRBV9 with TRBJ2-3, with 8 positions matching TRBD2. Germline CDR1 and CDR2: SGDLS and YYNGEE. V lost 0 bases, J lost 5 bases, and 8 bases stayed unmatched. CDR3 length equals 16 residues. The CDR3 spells CASSVAFGLAGDTQYF. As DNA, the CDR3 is TGTGCCAGCAGCGTAGCTTTTGGGCTAGCGGGAGATACGCAGTATTTT.